What follows are 30 T cell receptor beta chains derived from one specimen sequenced in a study of blood T cell repertoires in COVID-19. The table came from immunoSEQ multiplex PCR; TCRdb's copy has only in-frame clones and leaves some out. The table lists about 220,000 clones, about 88% of them singletons. Sequencing input: PBMCs or T cells enriched from blood (not recorded which). The source of these receptors is a woman aged 30 to 39 who had recovered from COVID-19.

This chain links TRBV4-3 with TRBJ1-6, with 8 nucleotides matching TRBD1. The CDR3 consists of 15 residues. The V gene end was trimmed by 0 bases and the J gene end by 8 bases; junction bases not matched to a gene: 3. The germline gives CDR1 LGHNA, CDR2 YSLEER. The CDR3 DNA is TGCGCCAGCAGCCAAGAGGGACAGGCGTATTCACCCCTCCACTTT. Protein product: CASSQEGQAYSPLHF.

This chain uses TRBV29-1 with TRBJ1-2; D call uncertain. The CDR3 length is 13 residues. Germline V CDR1 and CDR2: SQVTM, ANQGSEA. Trimming pared 0 bases from V and 0 bases from J, leaving 5 bases between. In DNA, the CDR3 is TGCAGCGTTGAAGATCTATCTAACTATGGCTACACCTTC. Protein product: CSVEDLSNYGYTF.

The chain has TRBV11-2 and TRBJ1-6; 7 bases are a match to TRBD1. The V gene's germline CDR1 is SGHAT and CDR2 FQNNGV. The CDR3 spans 15 residues. J was trimmed by 6 bases and V by 5 bases; bases with no gene match: 7. CDR3 amino acids: CASSPRQGSNSPLHF. The DNA of the CDR3 is TGTGCCAGCAGCCCAAGACAGGGTAGTAATTCACCCCTCCACTTT.

The chain is built from TRBV4-3 and TRBJ1-2; 7 bases line up with TRBD1. The J segment lost 2 bases and the V segment lost 1 base, leaving 7 bases of the junction unmatched. The germline gives CDR1 LGHNA, CDR2 YSLEER. The CDR3 sequence is 16 residues long. CDR3 nucleotides: TGCGCCAGCAGCCAAGGGGTTCCAGGGGGGAACTATGGCTACACCTTC. Its translation: CASSQGVPGGNYGYTF.

The table lists this clone with a count of one. The DNA of the CDR3 is TGCGCCAGCAGCCAAGATCACCTGGCGGATTACGAGCAGTACTTC. This sequence encodes CASSQDHLADYEQYF. The gene calls are TRBV4-3 and TRBJ2-7; D remains ambiguous. Per germline, CDR1 LGHNA and CDR2 YSLEER. This CDR3 has 15 amino acids. Trimming shortened V by 0 bases and J by 4 bases, and 13 bases separated the two germline ends.

This chain uses TRBV7-9 with TRBJ1-2; 9 positions match TRBD1. Germline V CDR1 and CDR2: SEHNR, FQNEAQ (reference sequence). This CDR3 has 15 residues. The V gene end was trimmed by 5 bases and the J gene end by 6 bases; junction bases not matched to a gene: 10. The CDR3 region is CASSAILGQGNGYTF. The CDR3 bases are TGTGCCAGCAGCGCAATACTGGGACAGGGAAATGGCTACACCTTC.

The chain couples TRBV18 to TRBJ2-2; tentatively, D is TRBD2 (5 bases). Germline V gene lookup returns CDR1 KGHSH and CDR2 LQKENI. V was clipped by 2 bases and J by 5 bases, with 9 bases between them. There are 14 residues in the CDR3. This chain's CDR3 is CASSPDYDTGELFF. CDR3 nucleotides: TGTGCCAGCTCACCAGACTACGATACCGGGGAGCTGTTTTTT.

This rearrangement joins TRBV6-5 to TRBJ1-2; D call uncertain. Germline CDR1 and CDR2: MNHEY and SVGAGI. The length of the CDR3 is 12 residues. Trimming left V 4 bases short and J 5 bases short, with 8 bases between. CDR3 in DNA: TGTGCCAGCAGTTCGCGGTCTTATGGCTACACCTTC. Translating it yields CASSSRSYGYTF.

V usage is TRBV4-2 and J usage is TRBJ1-1; 7 bases line up with TRBD1. V lost 8 bases and J lost 0; bases outside the gene matches: 3. This CDR3 has 13 amino acids. Germline lookup yields CDR1 LGHNA and CDR2 YNFKEQ. Here the CDR3 reads CASEDRLNTEAFF. CDR3 sequence (DNA): TGTGCCAGCGAGGACAGGCTGAACACTGAAGCTTTCTTT.

This clone was seen a handful of times. The V and J genes are TRBV2 and TRBJ1-2; D is ambiguous. From germline, CDR1 is SNHLY and CDR2 FYNNEI. The CDR3 is 12 amino acids. V lost 2 bases and J lost 5, with 6 bases in between. As DNA, the CDR3 is TGTGCCAGCAGTGAATCAGGTTATGGCTACACCTTC. It translates to CASSESGYGYTF.

The rearrangement joins TRBV6-5 to TRBJ2-5; weak D call: TRBD1 (6 bases). Germline V gene lookup returns CDR1 MNHEY and CDR2 SVGAGI. The CDR3 consists of 14 residues. V shed 6 bases and J shed 5 bases, with 16 bases lying between them. This CDR3 is CASSPTGFGETQYF. In DNA form, the CDR3 reads TGTGCCAGCAGCCCCACAGGGTTCGGCGAGACCCAGTACTTC.

The CDR3 reads CASSPQTGNTIYF. In DNA form, the CDR3 reads TGTGCCAGTAGTCCCCAGACTGGAAACACCATATATTTT. V gene TRBV19 combines with J gene TRBJ1-3; no reliable D call. This CDR3 is built from 13 residues. Germline V CDR1 and CDR2: LNHDA, SQIVND (reference sequence). V was clipped by 5 bases and J by 2 bases, with 7 bases between them.

V is TRBV4-3 and J is TRBJ1-2; 9 nucleotides agree with TRBD1. This CDR3 contains 15 residues. Losses at the gene ends were 4 bases for V and 1 base for J; bases not matched to a gene: 4. Per the germline V gene, CDR1 is LGHNA and CDR2 is YSLEER. DNA of the CDR3: TGCGCCAGCAGCCCGGGGACAGGGAATAACTATGGCTACACCTTC. Encoded protein: CASSPGTGNNYGYTF.

The rearrangement uses TRBV10-3 and TRBJ1-2, with a weak D call TRBD1 (5 bases). The CDR3 length is 16 residues. The germline V and J ends were trimmed by 4 bases and 0 bases, with 15 bases remaining between them. Germline loops: CDR1 ENHRY, CDR2 SYGVKD. This CDR3 is CAISVKDNYPNYGYTF. The CDR3 DNA reads TGTGCCATCAGTGTTAAGGACAACTACCCTAACTATGGCTACACCTTC.

V and J are TRBV18 and TRBJ2-3; TRBD1 aligns across 8 bases. CDR1 KGHSH and CDR2 LQKENI come from the germline V gene. CDR3 length equals 15 residues. V shed 3 bases, J shed 2 bases, and the junction held 4 bases outside the gene matches. CDR3 coding DNA: TGTGCCAGCTCACCGACAGGGGCATCCACAGATACGCAGTATTTT. Its protein is CASSPTGASTDTQYF.

The chain joins TRBV7-8 to TRBJ2-1; 8 nucleotides align to TRBD1. V was pared by 4 bases and J by 4 bases, with 9 bases of the junction left unmatched. CDR3 size: 16 residues. Germline CDR1 reads SGHVS; CDR2 reads FQNEAQ. The CDR3 sequence: CASSYGRTGLYNEQFF. Here the CDR3 DNA reads TGTGCCAGCAGCTATGGTAGGACAGGGCTGTACAATGAGCAGTTCTTC.

The chain uses TRBV25-1 and TRBJ2-3; possible D gene TRBD2, 5 bases. Per the germline V gene, CDR1 is MGHDK and CDR2 is SYGVNS. This CDR3 has 18 amino acids. The V and J ends lost 2 bases and 1 base respectively, with 19 bases between them. The CDR3 spells CASSEPSRRGTGTDTQYF. The CDR3 nucleotides are TGTGCCAGCAGTGAACCTAGCCGTCGGGGAACGGGCACAGATACGCAGTATTTT.

The chain uses TRBV19 and TRBJ1-4; 7 nucleotides agree with TRBD1. The CDR3 length is 16 residues. Trimming took 8 bases from V and 6 from J; bases not matched to a gene: 15. Germline V lookup: CDR1 LNHDA, CDR2 SQIVND (reference sequence). DNA of the CDR3: TGTGCCAGTTCCGGTCGAAGGGGGCGCGGAGATGAAAAACTGTTTTTT. It yields the protein CASSGRRGRGDEKLFF.

The V and J genes are TRBV5-1 and TRBJ2-3, with D perhaps TRBD1 (5 bases). The length of the CDR3 is 15 residues. Trimming shortened V by 0 bases and J by 0 bases, and 8 bases separated the two germline ends. Germline-derived CDR1 and CDR2 are SGHRS and YFSETQ. In DNA form, the CDR3 reads TGCGCCAGCAGCTTGGCAAGGGGCAGCACAGATACGCAGTATTTT. This gives the protein CASSLARGSTDTQYF.

The chain employs TRBV6-5 and TRBJ2-1; 9 nucleotides match TRBD2. The length of the CDR3 is 16 residues. The J segment lost 5 bases and the V segment lost 0 bases, leaving 5 bases of the junction unmatched. Germline V lookup: CDR1 MNHEY, CDR2 SVGAGI. The CDR3: CASSYSGSGGNNEQFF. The CDR3 DNA reads TGTGCCAGCAGTTACTCGGGTAGCGGGGGCAACAATGAGCAGTTCTTC.

J is TRBJ2-5 and V is TRBV7-2, with TRBD2 matching 9 bases. The CDR3 is 16 amino acids. V dropped 4 bases and J dropped 9; count of bases not matched to a gene: 15. Germline lookup yields CDR1 SGHTA and CDR2 FQGNSA. CDR3 nucleotides: TGTGCCAGCAGCTCCCCCGGGACTAGCCACCTAGCGGCCCAGTACTTC. Its protein product is CASSSPGTSHLAAQYF.

The chain employs TRBV28 and TRBJ2-5; 7 bases are a match to TRBD1. The germline CDR1 and CDR2 sequences are MDHEN and SYDVKM. The J segment lost 5 bases and the V segment lost 6 bases, leaving 6 bases of the junction unmatched. This CDR3 contains 13 residues. The CDR3, as DNA: TGTGCCAGCAGCCTCCAGGGGGTCGAGACCCAGTACTTC. Its protein is CASSLQGVETQYF.

The sample holds many counts of this clone. The chain joins TRBV7-9 to TRBJ1-1; 12 bases fit TRBD1. CDR3 size: 19 residues. Unmatched junction bases numbered 19, after V lost 5 bases and J lost 6 bases. The germline V gene has CDR1 SEHNR and CDR2 FQNEAQ (reference sequence). CDR3 amino acids: CASSLPNSTPGQGAAEAFF. The CDR3 nucleotides are TGTGCCAGCAGCCTCCCCAATTCTACTCCGGGACAGGGGGCCGCTGAAGCTTTCTTT.

The chain has TRBV14 and TRBJ2-1; 10 bases are shared with TRBD1. Germline V gene sequence: CDR1 SGHDN, CDR2 FVKESK. V shed 1 base, J shed 0 bases, and the junction held 6 bases outside the gene matches. The CDR3 runs to 18 residues. CDR3 region: CASSQGTGGLSSYNEQFF. As DNA, the CDR3 is TGTGCCAGCAGCCAAGGGACAGGGGGTTTAAGCTCCTACAATGAGCAGTTCTTC.

This chain uses TRBV4-2 with TRBJ2-7; 8 positions agree with TRBD2. The CDR3 is 15 amino acids. CDR1 and CDR2 (germline): LGHNA, YNFKEQ. Germline trimming cut 1 base from V and 3 bases from J; bases unmatched to any gene: 5. CDR3 sequence reads: CASSQVQRGNYEQYF. DNA of the CDR3: TGTGCCAGCAGCCAAGTCCAGCGGGGGAACTACGAGCAGTACTTC.

V usage is TRBV6-5 and J usage is TRBJ1-1; weak D call: TRBD1 (6 bases). Germline V gene lookup returns CDR1 MNHEY and CDR2 SVGAGI. Between the trimmed V and J ends, which lost 0 bases and 1 base, there was a span of 9 bases. The CDR3 contains 15 residues. The CDR3 bases are TGTGCCAGCAGTTACTCGTGGGGGCCGAACACTGAAGCTTTCTTT. Protein sequence: CASSYSWGPNTEAFF.

V and J are TRBV19 and TRBJ1-2; 9 nucleotides match TRBD1. CDR1 and CDR2 from the germline V gene are LNHDA and SQIVND (reference sequence). The length of the CDR3 is 15 residues. The trim removed 7 bases at V and 2 bases at J, leaving 8 bases unmatched. CDR3 amino acids: CASKRDREGNYGYTF. CDR3 bases: TGTGCCAGTAAACGGGACAGGGAGGGGAACTATGGCTACACCTTC.

This chain joins TRBV6-5 and TRBJ1-3; 7 bases agree with TRBD1. The germline gives CDR1 MNHEY, CDR2 SVGAGI. There are 15 residues in the CDR3. The V segment lost 5 bases and the J segment 4 bases; nucleotides outside the gene matches: 8. In nucleotides, the CDR3 is TGTGCCAGCAGTCAACAGGGGAACGGGGGAAACACCATATATTTT. Protein: CASSQQGNGGNTIYF.

This clone showed up just once. The rearrangement links TRBV6-5 to TRBJ1-1; D remains ambiguous. The germline V gene has CDR1 MNHEY and CDR2 SVGAGI. This CDR3 has 14 amino acids. V was shortened by 1 base and J by 4 bases, with 10 bases between the two germline ends. The chain's CDR3 is CASSYYGTSTEAFF. The DNA for the CDR3 is TGTGCCAGCAGTTACTACGGTACGAGCACTGAAGCTTTCTTT.

This chain connects TRBV5-4 to TRBJ1-1, with 9 bases matching TRBD1. The CDR3 consists of 15 residues. Germline V gene sequence: CDR1 SGHNT, CDR2 YYREEE (reference sequence). Trimming at V came to 2 bases and at J to 2 bases, leaving 4 bases not matched to a gene. CDR3 sequence reads: CASSLPTGGNTEAFF. The CDR3 region has the DNA TGTGCCAGCAGCTTACCTACAGGGGGCAACACTGAAGCTTTCTTT.